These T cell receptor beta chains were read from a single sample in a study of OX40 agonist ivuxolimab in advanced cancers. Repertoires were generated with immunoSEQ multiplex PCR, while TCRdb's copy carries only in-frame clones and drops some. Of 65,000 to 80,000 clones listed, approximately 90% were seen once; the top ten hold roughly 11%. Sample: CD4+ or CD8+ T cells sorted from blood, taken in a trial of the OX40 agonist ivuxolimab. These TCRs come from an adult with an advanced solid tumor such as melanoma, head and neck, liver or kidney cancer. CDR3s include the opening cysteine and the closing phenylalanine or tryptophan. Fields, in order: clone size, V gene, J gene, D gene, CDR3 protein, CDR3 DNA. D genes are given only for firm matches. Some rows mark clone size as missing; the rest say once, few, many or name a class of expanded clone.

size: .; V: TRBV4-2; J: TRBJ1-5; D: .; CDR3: CASSQDLRMGNQPQHF; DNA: TGTGCCAGCAGCCAAGATCTACGTATGGGCAATCAGCCCCAGCATTTT
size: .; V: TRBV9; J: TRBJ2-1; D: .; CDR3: CASSVGPLNEQFF; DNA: TGTGCCAGCAGCGTAGGACCGCTCAATGAGCAGTTCTTC
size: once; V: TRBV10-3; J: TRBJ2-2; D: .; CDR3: CAISDLGENTGELFF; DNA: TGTGCCATCAGTGATTTGGGGGAGAACACCGGGGAGCTGTTTTTT
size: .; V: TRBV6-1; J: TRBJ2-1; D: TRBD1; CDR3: CASSEVRGQGAHEQFF; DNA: TGTGCCAGCAGTGAAGTTCGGGGACAGGGGGCCCATGAGCAGTTCTTC
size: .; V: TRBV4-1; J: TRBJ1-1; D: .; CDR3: CASSQDPARSTEAFF; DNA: TGCGCCAGCAGCCAAGATCCGGCCAGATCAACGGAAGCTTTCTTT
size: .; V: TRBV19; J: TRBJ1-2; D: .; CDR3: CASSIISWDTGGYTF; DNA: TGTGCCAGTAGTATTATTAGTTGGGACACCGGTGGCTACACCTTC
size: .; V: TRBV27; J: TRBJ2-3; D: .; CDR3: CASSSAYTDTQYF; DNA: TGTGCCAGCAGTTCGGCCTACACAGATACGCAGTATTTT
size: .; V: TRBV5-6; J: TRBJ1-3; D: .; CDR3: CASSLAPLWGASDTIYF; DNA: TGTGCCAGCAGCTTGGCGCCGCTTTGGGGGGCGTCTGACACCATATATTTT
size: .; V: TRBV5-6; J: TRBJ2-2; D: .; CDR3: CASSLVRKNTGELFF; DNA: TGTGCCAGCAGCTTGGTCAGGAAGAACACCGGGGAGCTGTTTTTT
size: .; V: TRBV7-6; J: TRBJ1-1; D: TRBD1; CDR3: CASSPGQGTEAFF; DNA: TGTGCCAGCAGCCCTGGACAGGGCACTGAAGCTTTCTTT
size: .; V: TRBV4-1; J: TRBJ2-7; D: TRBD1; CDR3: CASSQAGTGGYEQYF; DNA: TGCGCCAGCAGCCAGGCCGGGACAGGGGGCTACGAGCAGTACTTC
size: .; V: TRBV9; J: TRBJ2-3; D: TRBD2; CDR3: CASSVASGGGTDTQYF; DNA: TGTGCCAGCAGCGTAGCTAGCGGGGGAGGGACAGATACGCAGTATTTT
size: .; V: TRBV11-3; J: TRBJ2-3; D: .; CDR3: CASSSGGGLTDTQYF; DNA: TGTGCCAGCAGCTCCGGTGGGGGGCTTACAGATACGCAGTATTTT
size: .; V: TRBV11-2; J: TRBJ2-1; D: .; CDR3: CASSLTGWNEQFF; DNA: TGTGCCAGCAGCTTAACGGGGTGGAATGAGCAGTTCTTC
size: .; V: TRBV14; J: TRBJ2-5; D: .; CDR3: CASSQDWPVQFQETQYF; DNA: TGTGCCAGCAGCCAAGATTGGCCCGTGCAGTTCCAAGAGACCCAGTACTTC
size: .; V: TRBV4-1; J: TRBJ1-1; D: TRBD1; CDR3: CASRSIPGTGDTEAFF; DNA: TGCGCCAGCAGATCCATCCCCGGGACAGGGGACACTGAAGCTTTCTTT
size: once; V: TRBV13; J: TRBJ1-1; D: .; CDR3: CASSSGPGLTFF; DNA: TGTGCCAGCAGCTCGGGCCCGGGCCTGACTTTCTTT
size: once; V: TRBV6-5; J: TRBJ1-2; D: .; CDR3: CASSYLRKGDYGYTF; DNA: TGTGCCAGCAGTTACCTGCGGAAGGGGGACTATGGCTACACCTTC
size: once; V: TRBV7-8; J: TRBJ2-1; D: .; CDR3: CASWRDFGANEQFF; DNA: TGTGCCAGCTGGCGCGATTTTGGGGCCAATGAGCAGTTCTTC
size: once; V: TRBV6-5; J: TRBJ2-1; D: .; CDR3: CASSYGRGTYNEQFF; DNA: TGTGCCAGCAGTTACGGCAGGGGAACCTACAATGAGCAGTTCTTC
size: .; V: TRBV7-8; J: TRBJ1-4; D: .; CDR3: CASSPPTTTNEKLFF; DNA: TGTGCCAGCAGCCCCCCGACCACAACTAATGAAAAACTGTTTTTT
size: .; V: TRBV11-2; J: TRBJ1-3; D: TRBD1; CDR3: CASSPATGTGIGNTIYF; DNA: TGTGCCAGCAGCCCCGCGACTGGGACAGGCATTGGAAACACCATATATTTT
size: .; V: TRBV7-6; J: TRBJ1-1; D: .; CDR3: CASSWVGGEAFF; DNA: TGTGCCAGCAGCTGGGTCGGGGGAGAAGCTTTCTTT
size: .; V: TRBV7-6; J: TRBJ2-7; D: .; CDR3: CASSLSTTREQYF; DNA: TGTGCCAGCAGCTTGTCGACGACGAGAGAGCAGTACTTC
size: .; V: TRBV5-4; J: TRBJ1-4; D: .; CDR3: CASTSWPDEKLFF; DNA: TGTGCCAGCACCTCCTGGCCCGATGAAAAACTGTTTTTT
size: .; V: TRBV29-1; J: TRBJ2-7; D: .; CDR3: CSVANREDPGYEQYF; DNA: TGCAGCGTCGCGAACCGGGAAGACCCCGGCTACGAGCAGTACTTC
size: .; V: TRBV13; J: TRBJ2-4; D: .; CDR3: CASSDTGGENIQYF; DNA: TGTGCCAGCAGCGATACAGGGGGGGAAAACATTCAGTACTTC